The clone carrying this TCR beta chain was counted many times. This entry is derived from a study of T-cell reconstitution after alpha-beta-depleted transplantation in children. The library targeted TCRbeta and was prepared with unique molecular identifiers. In TCRdb, the PCR reads were re-called with MiXCR into one record per CDR3 protein. The sample gives 150,000 to 250,000 distinct CDR3 sequences, about 6% of which show up once; just over 4.5% is in the top ten. From germline, CDR1 is ENHRY and CDR2 SYGVKD. Trimming took off 10 bases at V and 0 bases at J, with 10 bases between the two ends. The CDR3 runs 12 residues.

The input for sequencing was PBMCs, taken before TCRalphabeta/CD19-depleted stem cell transplant. This chain uses TRBV10-3 with TRBJ2-7, with D perhaps being TRBD1 or TRBD2 (5 bases each). The receptor comes from a girl less than two years old with combined immunodeficiency, due to receive a stem cell transplant. CDR3 sequence: CATRGYSYEQYF. In nucleotides, the CDR3 is TGTGCCACCCGGGGCTACTCCTACGAGCAGTACTTC.